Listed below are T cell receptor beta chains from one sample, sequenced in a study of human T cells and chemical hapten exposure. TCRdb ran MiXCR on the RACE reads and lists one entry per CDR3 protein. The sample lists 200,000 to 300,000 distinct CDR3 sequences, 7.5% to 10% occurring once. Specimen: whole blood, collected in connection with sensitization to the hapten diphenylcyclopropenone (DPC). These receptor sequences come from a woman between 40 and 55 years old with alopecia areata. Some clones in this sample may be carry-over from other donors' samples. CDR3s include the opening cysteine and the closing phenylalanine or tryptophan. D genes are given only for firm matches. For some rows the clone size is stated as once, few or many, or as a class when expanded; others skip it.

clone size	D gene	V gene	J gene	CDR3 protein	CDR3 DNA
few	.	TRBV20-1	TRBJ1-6	CSARASGSSYNSPLHF	TGCAGTGCTAGAGCTTCGGGGAGCTCCTATAATTCACCCCTCCACTTT
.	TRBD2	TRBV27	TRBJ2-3	CASSLFAGVTTDTQYF	TGTGCCAGCAGTTTATTTGCGGGAGTGACTACAGATACGCAGTATTTT
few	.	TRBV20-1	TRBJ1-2	CSASQTGVHGYTF	TGCAGTGCGTCTCAGACAGGAGTACATGGCTACACCTTC
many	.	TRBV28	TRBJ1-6	CASSVVGAYNSPLHF	TGTGCCAGTTCGGTTGTTGGGGCCTATAATTCACCCCTCCACTTT
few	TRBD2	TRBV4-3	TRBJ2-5	CASSQDSRTSETQYF	TGCGCCAGCAGCCAAGATTCCCGGACTAGCGAGACCCAGTACTTC
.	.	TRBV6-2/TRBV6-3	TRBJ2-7	CASRYEYRSGPGEQYF	TGTGCCAGCAGATATGAATACAGGTCTGGCCCGGGGGAGCAGTACTTC
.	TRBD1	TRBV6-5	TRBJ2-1	CASSYSIRQGRSEQFF	TGTGCCAGCAGTTACTCGATCAGACAGGGTAGGAGTGAGCAGTTCTTC
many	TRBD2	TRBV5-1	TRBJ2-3	CASRAGGTDTQYF	TGCGCCAGCAGAGCGGGGGGCACAGATACGCAGTATTTT
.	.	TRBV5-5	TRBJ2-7	CASSLGFQIEQYF	TGTGCCAGCAGCTTGGGGTTCCAGATCGAGCAGTACTTC
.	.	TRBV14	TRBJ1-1	CASSPDRIQTFF	TGTGCCAGCAGCCCCGACAGGATCCAAACTTTCTTT
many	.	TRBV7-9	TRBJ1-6	CASSLDGGHNSPLHF	TGTGCCAGCAGCTTAGACGGGGGCCATAATTCACCCCTCCACTTT
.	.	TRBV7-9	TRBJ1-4	CASSREQGANEKLFF	TGTGCCAGCAGCCGGGAACAGGGCGCTAATGAAAAACTGTTTTTT
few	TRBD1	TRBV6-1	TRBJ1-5	CASSFLGQGGYSNQPQHF	TGTGCCAGCAGCTTTTTGGGACAGGGCGGTTATAGCAATCAGCCCCAGCATTTT
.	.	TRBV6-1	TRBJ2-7	CASSPLRGNALEQYF	TGTGCCAGCAGCCCCCTGAGGGGAAACGCTCTCGAGCAGTACTTC
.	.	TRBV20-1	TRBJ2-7	CSARLMGGHEQYF	TGCAGTGCTAGACTAATGGGCGGGCACGAGCAGTACTTC
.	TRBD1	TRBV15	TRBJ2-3	CATSRDSRTTGALADTQYF	TGTGCCACCAGCAGAGACAGCCGTACGACAGGGGCCCTCGCAGATACGCAGTATTTT
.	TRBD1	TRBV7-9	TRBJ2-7	CASSMPGQYYEQYF	TGTGCCAGCAGTATGCCGGGACAGTACTACGAGCAGTACTTC
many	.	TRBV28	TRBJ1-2	CASSSRSRGYGYTF	TGTGCCAGCAGTTCCCGATCCCGGGGGTATGGCTACACCTTC
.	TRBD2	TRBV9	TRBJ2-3	CASSGSGRRRTDTQYF	TGTGCCAGCAGCGGAAGCGGGAGGAGGCGCACAGATACGCAGTATTTT
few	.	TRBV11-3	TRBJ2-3	CASSFGGGTTDTQYF	TGTGCCAGCAGCTTTGGCGGCGGGACCACAGATACGCAGTATTTT
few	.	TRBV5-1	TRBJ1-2	CASRRLLTDNYGYTF	TGCGCCAGCAGACGACTCCTGACAGACAACTATGGCTACACCTTC
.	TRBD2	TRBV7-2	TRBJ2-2	CASSLDGGSRTGELFF	TGTGCCAGCAGCTTAGACGGCGGGAGCCGCACCGGGGAGCTGTTTTTT
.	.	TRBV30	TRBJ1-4	CAWRQPANEKLFF	TGTGCCTGGAGACAGCCGGCAAATGAAAAACTGTTTTTT
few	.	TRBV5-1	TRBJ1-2	CASSLAGQNYGYTF	TGCGCCAGCAGCTTGGCCGGTCAGAACTATGGCTACACCTTC
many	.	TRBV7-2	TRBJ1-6	CASSFWGQNSPLHF	TGTGCCAGCAGCTTTTGGGGGCAAAATTCACCCCTCCACTTT
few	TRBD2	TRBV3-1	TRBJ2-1	CASSPQVLAGAYNEQFF	TGTGCCAGCTCGCCTCAGGTCTTAGCGGGAGCATACAATGAGCAGTTCTTC
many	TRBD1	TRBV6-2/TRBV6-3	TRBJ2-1	CASVNRQGHNEQFF	TGTGCCAGCGTCAATCGACAGGGGCACAATGAGCAGTTCTTC
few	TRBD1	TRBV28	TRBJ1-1	CASRTAGGPNTEAFF	TGTGCCAGCAGAACGGCAGGGGGCCCGAACACTGAAGCTTTCTTT
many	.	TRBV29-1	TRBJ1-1	CSVPEAAMNTEAFF	TGCAGCGTCCCTGAGGCCGCAATGAACACTGAAGCTTTCTTT
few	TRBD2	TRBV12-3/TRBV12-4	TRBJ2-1	CASTKLLAGALNEQFF	TGTGCCAGCACCAAATTGCTAGCGGGGGCATTAAATGAGCAGTTCTTC
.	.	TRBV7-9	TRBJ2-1	CASSLGGPTSEQFF	TGTGCCAGCAGCTTAGGTGGACCCACCTCCGAGCAGTTCTTC
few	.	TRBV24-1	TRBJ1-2	CATSDYSTEYGYTF	TGTGCCACCAGTGATTACTCGACGGAGTATGGCTACACCTTC
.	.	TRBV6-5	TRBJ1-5	CASSTASSQPQHF	TGTGCCAGCAGTACAGCCTCGAGTCAGCCCCAGCATTTT
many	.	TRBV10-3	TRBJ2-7	CAIRNSNHYEQYF	TGTGCCATAAGAAACAGCAACCACTACGAGCAGTACTTC
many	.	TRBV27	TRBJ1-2	CASSLDRTNYGYTF	TGTGCCAGCAGTTTGGACCGGACCAACTATGGCTACACCTTC
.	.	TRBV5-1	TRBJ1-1	CASSRGTTPNTEAFF	TGCGCCAGCAGCCGGGGGACAACCCCGAACACTGAAGCTTTCTTT
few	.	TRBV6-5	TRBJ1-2	CASGRGNYGYTF	TGTGCCAGTGGAAGGGGGAACTATGGCTACACCTTC
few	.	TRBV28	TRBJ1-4	CASISPLNEKLFF	TGTGCCAGCATTTCCCCGCTAAATGAAAAACTGTTTTTT
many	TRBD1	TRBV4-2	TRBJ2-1	CASSQAAGGRNEQFF	TGTGCCAGCAGCCAAGCCGCAGGGGGTAGGAATGAGCAGTTCTTC
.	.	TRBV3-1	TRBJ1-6	CASSQALSHSPLHF	TGTGCCAGCAGCCAAGCACTATCCCATTCACCCCTCCACTTT
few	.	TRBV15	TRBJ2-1	CATSGSGGEQFF	TGTGCCACCAGCGGAAGCGGAGGTGAGCAGTTCTTC
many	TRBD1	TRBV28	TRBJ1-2	CAITGDYGYTF	TGTGCCATCACAGGGGACTATGGCTACACCTTC
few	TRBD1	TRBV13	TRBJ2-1	CASSRPGTGVAYNEQFF	TGTGCCAGCAGCCGGCCAGGGACAGGGGTCGCCTACAATGAGCAGTTCTTC
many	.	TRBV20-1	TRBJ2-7	CSAVALEQYF	TGCAGTGCCGTCGCTCTCGAGCAGTACTTC
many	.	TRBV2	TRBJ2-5	CASRQETQYF	TGTGCCAGCAGGCAAGAGACCCAGTACTTC
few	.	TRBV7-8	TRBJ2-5	CASSARDFSETQYF	TGTGCCAGCAGCGCCCGGGATTTCTCTGAGACCCAGTACTTC
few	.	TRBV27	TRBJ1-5	CASSLGAPYSNQPQHF	TGTGCCAGCAGTCTAGGGGCACCATATAGCAATCAGCCCCAGCATTTT
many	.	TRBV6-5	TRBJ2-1	CASSPQGGSEQFF	TGTGCCAGCAGTCCCCAGGGGGGGTCTGAGCAGTTCTTC
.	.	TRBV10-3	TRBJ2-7	CAIIGGGNEQYF	TGTGCCATCATCGGAGGGGGTAACGAGCAGTACTTC
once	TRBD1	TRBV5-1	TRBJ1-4	CASSTARTGKVEKLFF	TGCGCCAGCAGCACCGCAAGGACAGGGAAGGTTGAAAAACTGTTTTTT
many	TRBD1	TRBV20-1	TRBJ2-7	CSAIDTGTGVGYEQYF	TGCAGTGCTATAGACACCGGGACAGGGGTTGGGTACGAGCAGTACTTC
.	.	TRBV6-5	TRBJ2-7	CASKETGRNSYEQYF	TGTGCCAGCAAGGAAACAGGGAGGAACTCCTACGAGCAGTACTTC
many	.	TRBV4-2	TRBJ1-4	CASSQDRGRNEKLFF	TGTGCCAGCAGCCAAGACCGGGGTCGAAATGAAAAACTGTTTTTT
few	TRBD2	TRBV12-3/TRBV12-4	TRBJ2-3	CASSFRLAGADTQYF	TGTGCCAGCAGTTTTCGGCTAGCGGGAGCAGATACGCAGTATTTT
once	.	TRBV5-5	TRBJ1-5	CASSSDWDSNQPQHF	TGTGCCAGCAGCTCGGACTGGGATAGCAATCAGCCCCAGCATTTT